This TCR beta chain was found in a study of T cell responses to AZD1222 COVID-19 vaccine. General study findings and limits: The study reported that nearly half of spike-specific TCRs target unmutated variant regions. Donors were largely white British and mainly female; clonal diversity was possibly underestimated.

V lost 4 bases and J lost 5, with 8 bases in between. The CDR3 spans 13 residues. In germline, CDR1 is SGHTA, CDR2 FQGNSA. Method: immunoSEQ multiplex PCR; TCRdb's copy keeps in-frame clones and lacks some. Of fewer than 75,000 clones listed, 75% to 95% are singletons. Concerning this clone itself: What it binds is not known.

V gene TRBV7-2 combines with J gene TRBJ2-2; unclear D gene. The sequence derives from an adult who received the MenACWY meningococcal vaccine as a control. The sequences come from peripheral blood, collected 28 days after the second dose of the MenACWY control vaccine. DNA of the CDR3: TGTGCCAGCAGCTCCTACCAAACCGGGGAGCTGTTTTTT. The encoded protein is CASSSYQTGELFF. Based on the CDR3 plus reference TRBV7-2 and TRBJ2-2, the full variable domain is GAGVSQSPSNKVTEKGKDVELRCDPISGHTALYWYRQSLGQGLEFLIYFQGNSAPDKSGLPSDRFSAERTGGSVSTLTIQRTQQEDSAVYLCASSSYQTGELFFGEGSRLTVL.